Listed here is a single T cell receptor beta chain. Its antigen remains unidentified. The data derive from a study of cytomegalovirus exposure and HLA in healthy donors. Primers included in the PCR were 60 Vbeta and 13 Jbeta primers. Sequenced by immunoSEQ multiplex PCR; TCRdb stores in-frame clones only, minus some. The sample records 100,000 to 150,000 clones, roughly 80% being singletons. The V end was cut by 3 bases, the J end by 1 base, with 18 bases between. CDR1 and CDR2 (germline): SEHNR, FQNEAQ (reference sequence). The CDR3 runs to 17 residues. Findings and caveats of the study: The CMV antigen specificity of a few CMV-associated chains was confirmed through in vitro analysis.

The sequence was collected from a female donor in good health and CMV-seronegative. V and J are TRBV7-9 and TRBJ1-2, with D possibly being TRBD1 (6 bases). Specimen: PBMCs. CDR3 region: CASSFDRSPGYNYGYTF. As DNA, the CDR3 is TGTGCCAGCAGCTTCGACAGGTCTCCAGGGTATAACTATGGCTACACCTTC.